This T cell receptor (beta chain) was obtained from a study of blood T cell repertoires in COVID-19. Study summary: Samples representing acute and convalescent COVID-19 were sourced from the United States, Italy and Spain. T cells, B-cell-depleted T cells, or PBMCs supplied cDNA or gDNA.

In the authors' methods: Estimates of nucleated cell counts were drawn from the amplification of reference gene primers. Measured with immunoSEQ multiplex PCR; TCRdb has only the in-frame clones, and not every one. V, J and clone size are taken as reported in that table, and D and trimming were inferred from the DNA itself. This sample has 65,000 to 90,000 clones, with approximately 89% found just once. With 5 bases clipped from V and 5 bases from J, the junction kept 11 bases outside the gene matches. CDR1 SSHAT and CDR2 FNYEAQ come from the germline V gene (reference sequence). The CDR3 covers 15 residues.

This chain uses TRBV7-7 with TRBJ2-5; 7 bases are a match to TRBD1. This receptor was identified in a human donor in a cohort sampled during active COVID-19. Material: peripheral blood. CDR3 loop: CASSRRTGLGETQYF. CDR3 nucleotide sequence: TGTGCCAGCAGCCGGAGGACAGGACTCGGGGAGACCCAGTACTTC.